Presented here are 10 T cell receptor beta chains from one specimen sequenced in a study of blood T cell repertoires in COVID-19. The repertoire was sequenced with immunoSEQ multiplex PCR; TCRdb's copy has only in-frame clones and lacks some. The sample includes 300,000 to 350,000 clones, 88% of them seen just once. The sample taken for sequencing was peripheral blood. The receptors come from an older woman with COVID-19, enrolled during active disease.

This clone was recorded only once. The rearrangement uses TRBV29-1 and TRBJ2-7, with 10 bases matching TRBD1. The CDR3 runs 14 residues. Germline values: CDR1 SQVTM, CDR2 ANQGSEA. V shed 8 bases and J 2 bases; nucleotides not matched to a gene: 9. The DNA of the CDR3 is TGCAGCCCGGACCGGGACAGGGGCACCTACGAGCAGTACTTC. Translated, it gives CSPDRDRGTYEQYF.

The genes are TRBV2 and TRBJ1-2; D perhaps matches TRBD1 (5 bases). Trimming took 2 bases from V and 10 from J, leaving 17 bases between them. The CDR3 extends over 14 amino acids. Germline loops: CDR1 SNHLY, CDR2 FYNNEI. CDR3 in amino acids: CASSERRVVGNYTF. The CDR3 nucleotides read TGTGCCAGCAGTGAACGCAGGGTAGTAGGAAACTACACCTTC.

V is TRBV2 and J is TRBJ1-5; TRBD1 matches at 7 bases. Per germline, CDR1 SNHLY and CDR2 FYNNEI. This CDR3 comprises 14 residues. Trimming took 7 bases from V and 4 from J; bases not matched to a gene: 7. The CDR3 reads CASKRGGENQPQHF. CDR3 nucleotides: TGTGCCAGCAAGAGAGGGGGCGAAAATCAGCCCCAGCATTTT.

This rearrangement joins TRBV12-3 or TRBV12-4 to TRBJ1-1, with TRBD1 as a possible D gene (6 bases). The CDR3 sequence is 13 residues long. V was cut by 7 bases and J by 0 bases, with 9 bases left in between. The CDR3 sequence is CASNQGMNTEAFF. In DNA form, the CDR3 reads TGTGCCAGCAATCAGGGGATGAACACTGAAGCTTTCTTT.

This sequence joins TRBV6-2 or TRBV6-3 and TRBJ1-1; D might be TRBD1 (6 bases). The CDR3 has 11 amino acids. The germline gives CDR1 MNHEY, CDR2 SVGEGT. The V and J ends lost 6 bases and 10 bases respectively, with 12 bases between them. The CDR3 loop reads CASSRGVGAFF. CDR3 DNA: TGTGCCAGCAGCAGGGGTGTCGGAGCTTTCTTT.

This chain uses TRBV19 with TRBJ1-6; 7 bases match TRBD1. The V segment lost 3 bases and the J segment 8 bases; nucleotides outside the gene matches: 10. The CDR3 runs 16 residues. The V gene's germline CDR1 is LNHDA and CDR2 SQIVND (reference sequence). The chain's CDR3 is CASSITGAGLDSPLHF. CDR3 coding DNA: TGTGCCAGTAGTATCACAGGGGCAGGGTTGGATTCACCCCTCCACTTT.

The V and J genes are TRBV5-5 and TRBJ1-2; TRBD1 matches at 10 bases. V gave up 4 bases and J gave up 5 bases; unmatched junction bases: 20. The CDR3 runs 19 residues. Germline CDR1 and CDR2: SGHKS and YYEKEE (reference sequence). The CDR3 protein is CASSQGQGVRLASSYGYTF. CDR3 nucleotides: TGTGCCAGCAGCCAAGGACAGGGGGTACGATTAGCCTCTTCTTATGGCTACACCTTC.

This clone was observed a handful of times. The CDR3 DNA sequence: TGTGCCAGTAGTCCGGGACAAGTTTATGGCTACACCTTC. Amino acids: CASSPGQVYGYTF. The chain combines TRBV19 with TRBJ1-2; a possible D gene is TRBD1 (6 bases). Germline V gives CDR1 LNHDA, CDR2 SQIVND (reference sequence). V was pared by 5 bases and J by 5 bases, with 12 bases between. This CDR3 is built from 13 residues.

V usage is TRBV10-3 and J usage is TRBJ2-7, with TRBD2 identical over 9 bases. Germline CDR1 reads ENHRY; CDR2 reads SYGVKD. CDR3 length: 15 amino acids. The trim removed 7 bases at V and 1 base at J, leaving 8 bases unmatched. The CDR3 here is CAIKGRLAESYEQYF. CDR3 bases: TGTGCCATCAAGGGGCGACTAGCGGAATCCTACGAGCAGTACTTC.

The count of this clone is one. The chain recombines TRBV5-8 with TRBJ1-1; 7 bases map to TRBD1. The CDR3 spans 14 residues. Per germline, CDR1 SGHTS and CDR2 YDEGEE. V trimming: 1 base; J trimming: 6 bases; junction bases outside the gene matches: 6. DNA for the CDR3: TGTGCCAGCAGCTTGTTACAGGGGCTGGCTGAAGCTTTCTTT. This gives the protein CASSLLQGLAEAFF.